A single sample gave rise to the 10 T cell receptor beta chains below, sequenced in a study of cytomegalovirus exposure and HLA in healthy donors. 13 Jbeta primers and 60 Vbeta primers were used for the PCR. Profiling relied on immunoSEQ multiplex PCR, and the TCRdb table lists in-frame clones only, not all of them. In the table there are 84,000 or so clones, around 62% of which are singletons. The sequencing input was PBMCs. The receptors stem from a woman aged 25 to 39 in good health and CMV-seropositive.

V and J are TRBV28 and TRBJ2-7, with D possibly TRBD1 on 7 matching bases. Germline V CDR1 and CDR2: MDHEN, SYDVKM. Trimming took 5 bases from V and 3 from J, leaving 26 bases between them. The CDR3 has 18 amino acids. The CDR3 DNA is TGTGCCAGCAGTGCTCAGGGGGGTTGGGCCCGATTCTACTACGAGCAGTACTTC. Residues: CASSAQGGWARFYYEQYF.

The chain uses TRBV6-5 and TRBJ2-1; D is possibly TRBD2 (5 bases). In germline, CDR1 is MNHEY, CDR2 SVGAGI. Trimming took 8 bases from V and 4 from J, leaving 12 bases between them. This CDR3 is 13 amino acids long. The CDR3 loop reads CASFGELYNEQFF. Here the CDR3 DNA reads TGTGCCAGCTTTGGGGAGCTTTACAATGAGCAGTTCTTC.

The gene calls are TRBV6-1 and TRBJ2-7, with 9 nucleotides matching TRBD1. With V trimmed by 7 bases and J by 3 bases, 10 bases remained unmatched. Germline V gene sequence: CDR1 MNHNS, CDR2 SASEGT. There are 15 residues in the CDR3. The CDR3 loop is CASIEPGQGIYEQYF. The CDR3 DNA sequence: TGTGCCAGCATCGAACCGGGACAGGGAATCTACGAGCAGTACTTC.

The chain links TRBV6-1 to TRBJ1-1; D might be TRBD1 (6 bases). V shed 5 bases and J shed 1 base, with 11 bases lying between them. Germline V gene data show CDR1 as MNHNS and CDR2 as SASEGT. The CDR3 length is 14 residues. Written as DNA, the CDR3 is TGTGCCAGCAGTTTCCGGGACACGAACACTGAAGCTTTCTTT. This codes for CASSFRDTNTEAFF.

This chain uses TRBV5-6 with TRBJ2-1; 11 bases are a match to TRBD2. V was clipped by 2 bases and J by 7 bases; unmatched bases: 5. Germline V gene data show CDR1 as SGHDT and CDR2 as YYEEEE. The CDR3 has 15 residues. The DNA for the CDR3 is TGTGCCAGCAGCTTCACTAGCGGGGGAGATAATGAGCAGTTCTTC. It specifies CASSFTSGGDNEQFF. Based on the CDR3 plus reference TRBV5-6 and TRBJ2-1, the full variable domain is DAGVTQSPTHLIKTRGQQVTLRCSPKSGHDTVSWYQQALGQGPQFIFQYYEEEERQRGNFPDRFSGHQFPNYSSELNVNALLLGDSALYLCASSFTSGGDNEQFFGPGTRLTVL.

The chain combines TRBV7-2 with TRBJ2-4; TRBD2 aligns across 7 bases. The J segment lost 7 bases and the V segment lost 5 bases, leaving 8 bases of the junction unmatched. Germline values: CDR1 SGHTA, CDR2 FQGNSA. The CDR3 loop spans 14 amino acids. CDR3 protein: CASSTTSGTNIQYF. CDR3 in DNA: TGTGCCAGCAGCACAACAAGCGGGACCAACATTCAGTACTTC.

The CDR3 nucleotides are TGCGCCAGCAGCCGAACAGGGGCCGAGCAGTACTTC. It codes for CASSRTGAEQYF. This sequence joins TRBV5-1 and TRBJ2-7; TRBD1 agrees at 7 bases. CDR3 size: 12 residues. Germline CDR1 SGHRS, CDR2 YFSETQ. The V segment lost 4 bases and the J segment 6 bases; nucleotides outside the gene matches: 4.

This clone was observed a few times. The rearrangement links TRBV19 to TRBJ2-3; 7 nucleotides align to TRBD2. The CDR3 loop spans 17 amino acids. Germline CDR1 and CDR2: LNHDA and SQIVND (reference sequence). Trimming cost V 3 bases and J 0 bases; bases outside gene matches: 9. CDR3 sequence (DNA): TGTGCCAGTAGTATGCCCCTCGGGCGGGGGAGCACAGATACGCAGTATTTT. As protein: CASSMPLGRGSTDTQYF.

V usage is TRBV6-1 and J usage is TRBJ2-7; D possibly corresponds to TRBD2 (5 bases). Germline lookup yields CDR1 MNHNS and CDR2 SASEGT. This CDR3 has 9 amino acids. V was pared by 8 bases and J by 6 bases, with 5 bases between. The CDR3 spells CASGLEQYF. As DNA, the CDR3 is TGTGCCAGCGGACTCGAGCAGTACTTC.

This clone has more than one count but fewer than ten. The rearrangement uses TRBV2 and TRBJ1-6; D gene uncertain. The CDR3 totals 13 residues. CDR1 and CDR2 (germline): SNHLY, FYNNEI. Trimming removed 5 bases from V and 13 bases from J, with 15 bases in between. The CDR3 protein is CASSRELYDPLHF. In DNA, the CDR3 is TGTGCCAGCAGTCGAGAACTCTACGATCCCCTCCACTTT.